The entry that follows covers one TCR beta chain sequence. This specimen comes from a study of radiation and T cells in renal cell carcinoma. The CDR3 has 15 residues. J was trimmed by 1 base and V by 3 bases; bases with no gene match: 4. The germline gives CDR1 SGHDT, CDR2 YYEEEE. Time point noted: blood 4 weeks post-SBRT, at nephrectomy. Treatment described: 15 Gy SBRT to primary tumor, nephrectomy 4 weeks later. Some clones are missing from TCRdb's copy, which holds only in-frame ones; the method was immunoSEQ multiplex PCR. The sample lists tens of thousands of clones, roughly 80% seen once, with approximately 33% in the top ten.

The J gene is TRBJ2-5, the V gene TRBV5-6, with 9 bases lining up with TRBD2. This clonotype was sampled from a man aged 60 to 69 with renal cell carcinoma. The sequenced sample was blood, obtained from a patient whose treatment included radiotherapy and nephrectomy. DNA of the CDR3: TGTGCCAGCAGCTCGACTAGCGGAACCCAAGAGACCCAGTACTTC. It codes for CASSSTSGTQETQYF.